These T cell receptor beta chains were read from a single sample in a study of type 1 and type 2 diabetes patients. TCRdb re-analysed the multiplex PCR reads in MiXCR, keeping a single row per CDR3 protein. The top ten hold around 13% of the sample, which has approximately 260,000 distinct CDR3 sequences, around 47% seen once. Sequencing was carried out using peripheral blood mononuclear cells (PBMCs). Receptor source: a man aged 18 to 29 with type 2 diabetes. Each CDR3 is given with its conserved first and last residue. A D gene is named only where the DNA matches it firmly. Clone sizes are given selectively: once, few, many, or a class where the clone is expanded.

v_gene	j_gene	abundance	d_gene	CDR3nt	CDR3aa
TRBV6-1	TRBJ2-3	once	-	TGTGCCAGCAGTGACTCACTTTATACGCAGTATTTT	CASSDSLYTQYF
TRBV4-1	TRBJ1-2	once	TRBD1	TGCGCCAGCAGCCAAGAAGGACAGGGGGCATATGGCTACACCTTC	CASSQEGQGAYGYTF
TRBV7-2	TRBJ2-5	-	-	TGTGCCAGCAGCTATCCTCTTATACAGGGTATTCAAGAGACCCAGTACTTC	CASSYPLIQGIQETQYF
TRBV15	TRBJ1-2	-	-	TGTGCCACCAGCAGCGACAGTCCCCTTGGCTACACCTTC	CATSSDSPLGYTF
TRBV25-1	TRBJ1-6	many	-	TGTGCCAGCAGTGAATCTCCCAGGGCTTCACCCCTCCACTTT	CASSESPRASPLHF
TRBV29-1	TRBJ1-1	few	-	TGCAGCGTTGGAGAGGGGAGCACTGAAGCTTTCTTT	CSVGEGSTEAFF
TRBV4-1	TRBJ2-7	few	-	TGCGCCAGCAGCCAAGCGCCGGGAGCGCTCGAGCAGTACTTC	CASSQAPGALEQYF
TRBV25-1	TRBJ2-1	few	-	TGTGCCAGCAGTGACCCCAGGGGTCCGGTCCATGAGCAGTTCTTC	CASSDPRGPVHEQFF
TRBV25-1	TRBJ2-7	few	TRBD1	TGTGCCACTGGACAGGGGTATCACGAGTACTTC	CATGQGYHEYF
TRBV27	TRBJ2-7	few	-	TGTGCCAGCAGTTTTGGGATCGGCGAGCAGTACTTC	CASSFGIGEQYF
TRBV5-1	TRBJ2-1	-	-	TGCGCCAGCAGCACAGGCCTAATACCGTATGAGCAGTTCTTC	CASSTGLIPYEQFF
TRBV6-6	TRBJ2-7	-	-	TGCGCCAGCAGTGAGTCGCGAGATTACTACGAGCAGTACTTC	CASSESRDYYEQYF
TRBV24-1	TRBJ2-5	-	-	TGTGCCACCAGTGATATCAGGGGTCTCAAAGAGACCCAGTACTTC	CATSDIRGLKETQYF
TRBV28	TRBJ2-2	-	TRBD2	TGTGCCAGCAGCTGGGACTATACGGAACTCACCGGGGAGCTGTTTTTT	CASSWDYTELTGELFF
TRBV15	TRBJ2-1	many	-	TGTGCCACCAGTACAGCGGACAATGAGCAGTTCTTC	CATSTADNEQFF
TRBV19	TRBJ1-4	-	-	TGTGCCAGTAGTATCCAGCAAAATGAAAAACTGTTTTTT	CASSIQQNEKLFF
TRBV2	TRBJ1-1	-	-	TGTGCCAGCAGCTCAAAGACTATGAAAAACACTGAAGCTTTCTTT	CASSSKTMKNTEAFF
TRBV10-1	TRBJ2-1	-	-	TGCGCCAGCAGTGAGTTCGGGACCCCAGGGCAGTTCTTC	CASSEFGTPGQFF
TRBV2	TRBJ1-5	-	-	TGTGCCAGCAGTGAAAGGCGTGGTAATCAGCCCCAGCATTTT	CASSERRGNQPQHF
TRBV9	TRBJ1-1	-	-	TGTGCCAGCAGCGTAGAGAACACTGAAGTTTTCTTT	CASSVENTEVFF
TRBV11-3	TRBJ1-5	few	-	TGTGCCAGCAGTGAAGGGGCAGCCAATCAGCCCCAGCATTTT	CASSEGAANQPQHF
TRBV14	TRBJ1-6	few	TRBD1	TGTGCCAGCAGCCAAGAACGGGACAGGAATTCACCCCTCCACTTT	CASSQERDRNSPLHF